This T cell receptor (beta chain) was retrieved from a study of cytomegalovirus exposure and HLA in healthy donors. In the study overall: Later analysis reported that the roughly 130 validation repertoires shared the platform of the 650 to 700 first-cohort repertoires.

Produced via immunoSEQ multiplex PCR; TCRdb's table is partial and in-frame only. Of around 350,000 clones in the sample, 86% were seen once. As for this clone: Its cognate antigen is unknown.

This CDR3 is built from 15 residues. Germline CDR1 is SGHAT and CDR2 is FQNNGV. V shed 2 bases and J 2 bases; nucleotides not matched to a gene: 5. Whole-study results and caveats: Reported results showed that the classifier diagnosed cytomegalovirus status with high specificity and sensitivity. The investigators catalogued 150 to 200 TCR beta chains as cytomegalovirus-associated.

The source of this sequence is a woman aged 18-29 years in good health and CMV-seronegative. The sequenced material came from PBMCs. This sequence joins TRBV11-2 and TRBJ1-2, with 7 bases lining up with TRBD1. The CDR3 DNA follows: TGTGCCAGCAGCTTATTGGCGGGACAGAACTATGGCTACACCTTC. It specifies CASSLLAGQNYGYTF.